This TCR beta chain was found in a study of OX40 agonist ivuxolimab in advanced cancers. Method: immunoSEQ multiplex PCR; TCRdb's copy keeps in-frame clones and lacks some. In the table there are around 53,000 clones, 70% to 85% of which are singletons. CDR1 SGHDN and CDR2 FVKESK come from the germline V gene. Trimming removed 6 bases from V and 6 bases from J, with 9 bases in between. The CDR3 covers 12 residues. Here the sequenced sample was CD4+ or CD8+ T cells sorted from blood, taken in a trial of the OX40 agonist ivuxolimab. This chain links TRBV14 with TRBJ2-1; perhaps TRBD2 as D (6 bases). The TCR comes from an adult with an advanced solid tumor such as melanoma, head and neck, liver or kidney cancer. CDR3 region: CASRGAGNEQFF. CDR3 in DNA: TGTGCCAGCAGGGGAGCGGGCAATGAGCAGTTCTTC.